Below, 25 T cell receptor beta chains from the same sample are listed, as sequenced in a study of blood T cells in healthy people across ages. With a J-beta primer mix and a sample-barcoded 5' primer, a second PCR ran roughly 6 to 11 cycles. TCRdb processed the 5' RACE reads anew with MiXCR; each CDR3 protein has one entry. The data contain over 600,000 distinct CDR3 sequences, about half of them singletons. The sequencing input was blood. The origin of the receptors is a man older than 75 in good health.

The chain is built from TRBV7-9 and TRBJ2-1; tentative D call: TRBD2 (5 bases). Per the germline V gene, CDR1 is SEHNR and CDR2 is FQNEAQ (reference sequence). Trimming took 4 bases from V and 5 from J, leaving 18 bases between them. The CDR3 loop spans 16 amino acids. CDR3 sequence reads: CASSSVSLRANNEQFF. The CDR3, as DNA: TGTGCCAGCAGCTCAGTGAGCCTGCGGGCGAACAATGAGCAGTTCTTC.

The J gene is TRBJ1-4, the V gene TRBV7-2; maybe TRBD1 (5 bases). This CDR3 spans 15 amino acids. Trimming removed 1 base at V and 8 bases at J, with 14 bases between. CDR1 and CDR2 (germline): SGHTA, FQGNSA. The CDR3 region is CASSLVEGPEEKLFF. The DNA of the CDR3 is TGTGCCAGCAGCTTAGTCGAGGGGCCTGAGGAAAAACTGTTTTTT.

There are many counts of this clonotype. This chain uses TRBV29-1 with TRBJ2-3; unclear D gene. Germline CDR1 SQVTM, CDR2 ANQGSEA. This CDR3 has 12 residues. Deletions cut 4 bases from V and 5 bases from J, with 10 bases between. CDR3 sequence reads: CSVVFSEDTQYF. DNA for the CDR3: TGCAGCGTTGTATTCAGCGAAGATACGCAGTATTTT.

This rearrangement joins TRBV20-1 to TRBJ1-2, with D unresolved. Trimming stripped 3 bases from V and 1 base from J, with 12 bases between. This CDR3 region has 14 residues. Germline CDR1 is DFQATT and CDR2 is SNEGSKA (reference sequence). CDR3 loop: CSASSGQFNYGYTF. In nucleotides, the CDR3 is TGCAGTGCTAGTTCAGGCCAGTTTAACTATGGCTACACCTTC.

The chain couples TRBV5-4 to TRBJ2-1, with a possible D match to TRBD2 (6 bases). The DNA end favors TRBJ2-7, so the J call may be wrong. The CDR3 is made up of 15 amino acids. Looked up from germline, CDR1 is SGHNT and CDR2 is YYREEE (reference sequence). CDR3 protein: CASRPPGLGYNEQYF. The CDR3 DNA sequence: TGTGCCAGCAGACCCCCGGGACTGGGGTACAATGAGCAGTACTTC.

This clonotype has only a few counts. CDR3 loop: CATSRDLARGRGTYNEQFF. For the CDR3, the DNA is TGTGCCACCAGCAGAGATCTGGCACGGGGGCGGGGGACCTACAATGAGCAGTTCTTC. This chain connects TRBV15 to TRBJ2-1; TRBD2 is a possible D gene (7 bases). CDR1 is LNHNV and CDR2 is YYDKDF in the germline V gene (reference sequence). CDR3 length: 19 residues. The V end was cut by 0 bases, the J end by 2 bases, with 20 bases between.

The sample holds a few counts of this clonotype. The rearrangement links TRBV5-1 to TRBJ2-1; D ambiguous. The V gene lost 6 bases and the J gene lost 5 bases, with 18 bases spanning the gap. CDR1 and CDR2 from the germline V gene are SGHRS and YFSETQ. The CDR3 contains 15 residues. In DNA, the CDR3 is TGCGCCAGCACTTCTGGGTGGGATAGTAACAATGAGCAGTTCTTC. Translating gives CASTSGWDSNNEQFF.

CDR3 residues: CASSLATGRVADTQYF. In DNA form, the CDR3 reads TGCGCCAGCAGCTTGGCCACAGGGCGGGTCGCAGATACGCAGTATTTT. The gene calls are TRBV5-1 and TRBJ2-3, with a possible D match to TRBD1 (6 bases). Trimming removed 0 bases from V and 4 bases from J, with 15 bases in between. This CDR3 is built from 16 residues. CDR1 is SGHRS, CDR2 YFSETQ, per germline.

The chain couples TRBV6-5 to TRBJ2-4; D uncertain. The closer fit of TRBJ2-7 to the DNA end suggests the J call may be wrong. This CDR3 contains 15 residues. The germline V gene has CDR1 MNHEY and CDR2 SVGAGI. The CDR3: CASSYNPRSTYEQYF. The DNA for the CDR3 is TGTGCCAGCAGTTACAACCCCAGGTCAACATACGAGCAGTACTTC.

The chain carries TRBV6-5 and TRBJ2-7, with TRBD2 identical over 11 bases. The trim removed 4 bases at V and 1 base at J, leaving 6 bases unmatched. The CDR3 runs to 16 residues. Germline V lookup: CDR1 MNHEY, CDR2 SVGAGI. The CDR3 nucleotides read TGTGCCAGCAGTTTCCCTAGCGGGGGGACATCCTACGAGCAGTACTTC. It translates to CASSFPSGGTSYEQYF.

This clonotype was detected many times. The chain combines TRBV27 with TRBJ2-7, with TRBD1 matching 9 bases. The germline gives CDR1 MNHEY, CDR2 SMNVEV (reference sequence). The CDR3 length is 14 residues. J lost 3 bases, V lost 6 bases, and 6 bases had no gene match. The CDR3 DNA is TGTGCCAGCAGACTCCCGGGACAGGGCTACGAGCAGTACTTC. Translating gives CASRLPGQGYEQYF.

CDR3: CASSGWGSSSYNEQFF. The CDR3 nucleotides read TGTGCCAGCAGTGGGTGGGGATCGAGCTCCTACAATGAGCAGTTCTTC. The chain uses TRBV25-1 and TRBJ2-1; D is unresolved. Germline CDR1 is MGHDK and CDR2 is SYGVNS. With 4 bases removed from V and 0 bases from J, the gap between germline ends came to 13 bases. This CDR3 is 16 amino acids long.

V usage is TRBV28 and J usage is TRBJ2-7, with TRBD2 identical over 10 bases. The CDR3 extends over 16 amino acids. Germline CDR1 and CDR2: MDHEN and SYDVKM. V lost 6 bases, J lost 7 bases, and 15 bases stayed unmatched. In DNA, the CDR3 is TGTGCCAGCAGCCGACCGGGACTAGCGTTTTCAAATGAGCAGTACTTC. It encodes CASSRPGLAFSNEQYF.

Here the CDR3 reads CASSPRLDSPLHF. CDR3 nucleotide sequence: TGTGCCAGCAGTCCAAGACTTGATTCACCCCTCCACTTT. This chain links TRBV12-3 or TRBV12-4 with TRBJ1-6; no clear D gene. V lost 5 bases and J lost 8, with 10 bases in between. CDR3 length equals 13 residues.

The chain carries TRBV29-1 and TRBJ2-5, with 8 bases identical to TRBD1. Near its end, the DNA agrees better with TRBJ2-7, so the J call may be wrong. The CDR3 spans 12 residues. Germline loops: CDR1 SQVTM, CDR2 ANQGSEA. CDR3 amino acids: CSVVATGDEQYF. Here the CDR3 DNA reads TGCAGCGTCGTCGCGACAGGGGACGAGCAGTACTTC.

Many counts were recorded for this clonotype. The rearrangement links TRBV7-2 to TRBJ2-7; 8 nucleotides agree with TRBD1. Germline-derived CDR1 and CDR2 are SGHTA and FQGNSA. Trimming took 4 bases from V and 1 from J; bases not matched to a gene: 6. The CDR3 length is 15 residues. CDR3 sequence: CASSSRTGSSYEQYF. In nucleotides, the CDR3 is TGTGCCAGCAGCTCCCGGACAGGGAGTTCCTACGAGCAGTACTTC.

This clonotype turned up a few times. The chain carries TRBV12-3 or TRBV12-4 and TRBJ1-4, with D hard to call. Trimming shortened V by 3 bases and J by 8 bases, and 13 bases separated the two germline ends. CDR3 length equals 14 residues. CDR3 DNA sequence: TGTGCCAGCAGTTTTTCCAGTCGAGGCGAAAAACTGTTTTTT. It translates to CASSFSSRGEKLFF.

In the case of this clonotype: A read error is possible here, since a much larger clone lies one base away. The chain has TRBV6-2 or TRBV6-3 and TRBJ2-7; 8 positions match TRBD1. V was clipped by 5 bases and J by 5 bases; unmatched bases: 11. Germline V CDR1 and CDR2: MNHEY, SVGEGT. CDR3 length: 15 amino acids. The CDR3 DNA follows: TGTGCCAGCAGTCGCGACAGGGGCGACACTAACGAGCAGTACTTC. It encodes CASSRDRGDTNEQYF.

This clonotype was seen repeatedly, ten times or more. The chain is built from TRBV20-1 and TRBJ2-1, with 9 nucleotides matching TRBD2. Germline CDR1 and CDR2: DFQATT and SNEGSKA (reference sequence). This CDR3 comprises 16 residues. With 1 base clipped from V and 1 base from J, the junction kept 5 bases outside the gene matches. The chain's CDR3 is CSARVGLAGSYNEQFF. CDR3 DNA: TGCAGTGCTAGAGTCGGGCTAGCGGGGTCCTACAATGAGCAGTTCTTC.

The V and J genes are TRBV4-2 and TRBJ1-1; D unclear. Germline CDR1 and CDR2: LGHNA and YNFKEQ. The CDR3 loop spans 15 amino acids. Trimming took off 3 bases at V and 1 base at J, with 12 bases between the two ends. CDR3 amino acids: CASSQRVFKNTEAFF. In nucleotides, the CDR3 is TGTGCCAGCAGCCAGAGAGTATTTAAGAACACTGAAGCTTTCTTT.

This clonotype was counted at least ten times. V is TRBV9 and J is TRBJ2-1, with 7 bases fitting TRBD1. Germline V gives CDR1 SGDLS, CDR2 YYNGEE. The CDR3 is 16 amino acids. V shed 0 bases, J shed 6 bases, and the junction held 9 bases outside the gene matches. The DNA for the CDR3 is TGTGCCAGCAGCGTAGCTGGAACAGGGGCTGCCAATGAGCAGTTCTTC. Translated, it gives CASSVAGTGAANEQFF.

The V call is TRBV20-1, the J call TRBJ1-5, with a weak D call TRBD1 (5 bases). The CDR3 is 14 amino acids. Looked up from germline, CDR1 is DFQATT and CDR2 is SNEGSKA (reference sequence). The V and J ends lost 1 base and 4 bases respectively, with 11 bases between them. The CDR3 nucleotides are TGCAGTGCTAGAGCAGGGCGAGAAAATCAGCCCCAGCATTTT. The encoded protein is CSARAGRENQPQHF.

The chain combines TRBV13 with TRBJ2-1, with a possible D match to TRBD2 (6 bases). This CDR3 comprises 14 residues. CDR1 and CDR2 from the germline V gene are PRHDT and FYEKMQ (reference sequence). V lost 9 bases and J 5 bases, leaving 17 bases between the germline ends. In DNA, the CDR3 is TGTGCCAGTAGGAGGCGGGAAGTCGACAATGAGCAGTTCTTC. Amino acid sequence: CASRRREVDNEQFF.

The J gene is TRBJ2-1, the V gene TRBV27; 9 positions match TRBD1. The V segment lost 8 bases and the J segment 6 bases; nucleotides outside the gene matches: 14. This CDR3 has 16 residues. Germline CDR1 is MNHEY and CDR2 is SMNVEV (reference sequence). The CDR3 nucleotides read TGTGCCAGCGGACCCTCTTGGGACAGGGCTTCCAATGAGCAGTTCTTC. It translates to CASGPSWDRASNEQFF.

This clonotype was counted a few times. The rearrangement uses TRBV12-3 or TRBV12-4 and TRBJ2-3; TRBD2 matches at 8 bases. Trimming cost V 5 bases and J 6 bases; bases outside gene matches: 10. This CDR3 comprises 15 residues. The CDR3 here is CASSRRGGQGDTQYF. The CDR3 DNA is TGTGCCAGCAGTCGACGGGGGGGCCAGGGGGATACGCAGTATTTT.